At least ten counts were recorded for the clone carrying this T cell receptor beta chain. Construction of the TCR beta libraries employed iRepertoire HTBI primers in conjunction with Arm-PCR of CDR3 regions. TCRdb independently ran MiXCR on the multiplex PCR reads; one entry per CDR3 protein. The repertoire consists of roughly 420,000 distinct CDR3 sequences, with less than 20% occurring once and the leading ten covering 22%. Time point noted: newly diagnosed GD, antithyroid drugs for less than 3 months. Extracted RNA from PBMCs served as the source of the TCR library. The CDR3 length is 15 residues. Germline assignment: CDR1 DFQATT and CDR2 SNEGSKA (reference sequence). After removal of 6 bases from V and 2 bases from J, the junction contained 11 bases not matched to a gene. The data belong to a study of regulatory T cells in long-lasting Graves disease.

The genes are TRBV20-1 and TRBJ2-3; 7 bases agree with TRBD2. This receptor was taken from a female donor with Graves disease. The sequenced sample was peripheral blood mononuclear cells (PBMCs), obtained at new diagnosis, from a patient treated with antithyroid drugs. The CDR3 sequence is CSALLAGETTDTQYF. CDR3 nucleotides: TGCAGTGCACTCCTGGCGGGAGAGACCACAGATACGCAGTATTTT.